A single sample is the source of the 26 T cell receptor beta chains below, sequenced in a study of chemoradiotherapy in HPV16-positive cancers (dated by TCRdb to between 2021 and 2022). The library was made by the immunoSEQ multiplex PCR assay. TCRdb holds this immuneACCESS table with in-frame rearrangements only. Some clones are missing; in checked studies, unresolved V genes explain under half, and the rest has no known cause. The sample table contains approximately 13,000 clones; only one count was recorded for roughly three quarters of them. The ten largest clones represent approximately 2.2% of the sample. Sampling was performed from a patient who underwent chemoradiotherapy. All receptors derive from a human donor with HPV-associated anogenital cancer.

This sequence joins TRBV7-8 and TRBJ2-7; D remains unclear. The V and J ends lost 2 bases and 5 bases respectively, with 10 bases between them. Germline V lookup: CDR1 SGHVS, CDR2 FQNEAQ. The length of the CDR3 is 13 residues. CDR3 bases: TGTGCCAGCAGCTTATATTCAAGCCACGAGCAGTACTTC. Protein product: CASSLYSSHEQYF. The variable domain in full, completed from reference TRBV7-8 and TRBJ2-7, reads GAGVSQSPRYKVAKRGQDVALRCDPISGHVSLFWYQQALGQGPEFLTYFQNEAQLDKSGLPSDRFFAERPEGSVSTLKIQRTQQEDSAVYLCASSLYSSHEQYFGPGTRLTVT.

This rearrangement joins TRBV30 to TRBJ2-1, with a possible D match to TRBD1 (6 bases). The germline V and J ends were trimmed by 5 bases and 9 bases, with 11 bases remaining between them. CDR1 and CDR2 from the germline V gene are GTSNPN and SVGIG (reference sequence). The CDR3 runs 11 residues. DNA of the CDR3: TGTGCCTGGGAACAGGGTGGTGAGCAGTTCTTC. This sequence encodes CAWEQGGEQFF. Full variable domain (missing parts from reference TRBV30 and TRBJ2-1): SQTIHQWPATLVQPVGSPLSLECTVEGTSNPNLYWYRQAAGRGLQLLFYSVGIGQISSEVPQNLSASRPQDRQFILSSKKLLLSDSGFYLCAWEQGGEQFFGPGTRLTVL.

The V gene is TRBV28, the J gene TRBJ1-5; D is unclear. The V end was cut by 3 bases, the J end by 5 bases, with 5 bases between. Germline CDR1 is MDHEN and CDR2 is SYDVKM. This CDR3 comprises 12 residues. The chain's CDR3 is CASSFNYQPQHF. In nucleotides, the CDR3 is TGTGCCAGCAGTTTTAATTATCAGCCCCAGCATTTT.

This chain connects TRBV15 to TRBJ1-1; 8 positions match TRBD1. This CDR3 has 21 residues. In germline, CDR1 is LNHNV, CDR2 YYDKDF (reference sequence). V shed 5 bases, J shed 0 bases, and the junction held 23 bases outside the gene matches. CDR3: CATSGSSSVRQGAWLNTEAFF. The CDR3 region has the DNA TGTGCCACCAGCGGTAGTTCGTCTGTGCGGCAGGGGGCATGGCTGAACACTGAAGCTTTCTTT. Variable domain in full (rest from reference TRBV15 and TRBJ1-1): DAMVIQNPRYQVTQFGKPVTLSCSQTLNHNVMYWYQQKSSQAPKLLFHYYDKDFNNEADTPDNFQSRRPNTSFCFLDIRSPGLGDTAMYLCATSGSSSVRQGAWLNTEAFFGQGTRLTVV.

The chain recombines TRBV7-9 with TRBJ2-5; 7 nucleotides agree with TRBD1. V gave up 4 bases and J gave up 3 bases; unmatched junction bases: 8. Germline CDR1 reads SEHNR; CDR2 reads FQNEAQ (reference sequence). The CDR3 covers 15 residues. This CDR3 reads CASSSPGQIKETQYF. The CDR3 DNA reads as TGTGCCAGCAGCTCACCGGGACAGATAAAAGAGACCCAGTACTTC.

The CDR3 bases are TGTGCCAGCAGTTGGGCAGGGCTAACCGGCACAGATACGCAGTATTTT. Its protein product is CASSWAGLTGTDTQYF. This chain links TRBV6-5 with TRBJ2-3; TRBD1 is a possible D gene (5 bases). Trimming shortened V by 4 bases and J by 1 base, and 15 bases separated the two germline ends. Per germline, CDR1 MNHEY and CDR2 SVGAGI. The CDR3 totals 16 residues.

Only a few counts were recorded for this clone. The gene calls are TRBV6-5 and TRBJ1-2; D is unclear. V lost 6 bases, J lost 8 bases, and 22 bases lay in between. The germline V gene has CDR1 MNHEY and CDR2 SVGAGI. There are 15 residues in the CDR3. CDR3 sequence reads: CASSSSYMVPGGYTF. In DNA, the CDR3 is TGTGCCAGCAGCTCTAGTTATATGGTACCGGGGGGCTACACCTTC.

This rearrangement joins TRBV7-2 to TRBJ2-1; D gene ambiguous. The CDR3 contains 13 residues. V lost 5 bases and J 2 bases, leaving 7 bases between the germline ends. CDR1 SGHTA and CDR2 FQGNSA come from the germline V gene. The CDR3 is CASSPDTYNEQFF. The CDR3 bases are TGTGCCAGCAGCCCTGACACCTACAATGAGCAGTTCTTC.

The rearrangement links TRBV30 to TRBJ2-7; 9 bases are a match to TRBD1. In germline, CDR1 is GTSNPN, CDR2 SVGIG (reference sequence). CDR3 length equals 14 residues. Trimming at V came to 0 bases and at J to 6 bases, leaving 6 bases not matched to a gene. The CDR3 region has the DNA TGTGCCTGGAGTGTTGGCGGGACAGGGAGCGAGCAGTACTTC. Residues: CAWSVGGTGSEQYF.

CDR3 nucleotides: TGTGCCAGCAGCTTAGTTTGGTCCGGGACACACCACAATGAGCAGTTCTTC. The encoded protein is CASSLVWSGTHHNEQFF. This chain uses TRBV7-2 with TRBJ2-1; D might be TRBD1 (6 bases). The CDR3 is 17 amino acids. Germline lookup yields CDR1 SGHTA and CDR2 FQGNSA. The V end was cut by 1 base, the J end by 5 bases, with 18 bases between.

This clone has just a few counts. The chain joins TRBV30 to TRBJ2-3; possibly TRBD2 for D (5 bases). This CDR3 comprises 12 residues. CDR1 is GTSNPN, CDR2 SVGIG, per germline (reference sequence). The V gene lost 3 bases and the J gene lost 4 bases, with 8 bases spanning the gap. CDR3 residues: CAWREGADTQYF. Here the CDR3 DNA reads TGTGCCTGGAGAGAGGGTGCAGATACGCAGTATTTT.

The V gene is TRBV7-2, the J gene TRBJ2-5; D gene unclear. Germline lookup yields CDR1 SGHTA and CDR2 FQGNSA. Trimming took 2 bases from V and 5 from J, leaving 9 bases between them. The CDR3 length is 13 residues. In nucleotides, the CDR3 is TGTGCCAGCAGCTTAAGGCCCCCGGAGACCCAGTACTTC. Protein product: CASSLRPPETQYF.

This chain links TRBV11-2 with TRBJ2-2; no reliable D call. The germline V gene encodes CDR1 SGHAT and CDR2 FQNNGV. This CDR3 contains 13 residues. The V gene lost 6 bases and the J gene lost 1 base, with 6 bases spanning the gap. The CDR3 spells CASSQMNTGELFF. The DNA of the CDR3 is TGTGCCAGCAGTCAGATGAACACCGGGGAGCTGTTTTTT.

The rearrangement links TRBV19 to TRBJ1-5; D remains ambiguous. CDR1 is LNHDA, CDR2 SQIVND, per germline (reference sequence). Deletions cut 1 base from V and 2 bases from J, with 12 bases between. This CDR3 spans 16 amino acids. The CDR3 reads CASSIVEGSGNQPQHF. As DNA, the CDR3 is TGTGCCAGTAGTATAGTTGAGGGATCTGGCAATCAGCCCCAGCATTTT.

This chain connects TRBV6-6 to TRBJ1-1; TRBD1 might be the D (5 bases). Germline V gene sequence: CDR1 MNHNY, CDR2 SVGAGI (reference sequence). The CDR3 has 14 amino acids. V was clipped by 2 bases and J by 5 bases, with 12 bases between them. CDR3 in amino acids: CASSYTGRGTEAFF. The CDR3 DNA sequence: TGTGCCAGCAGTTACACGGGGCGAGGGACTGAAGCTTTCTTT.

This clone appeared a single time. The chain recombines TRBV5-5 with TRBJ2-1; D possibly corresponds to TRBD1 (6 bases). The CDR3 has 17 amino acids. The V and J ends lost 0 bases and 4 bases respectively, with 17 bases between them. Germline CDR1 and CDR2: SGHKS and YYEKEE (reference sequence). Written as DNA, the CDR3 is TGTGCCAGCAGCTTGGTGGGGGCACGGGCGAATTACAATGAGCAGTTCTTC. It encodes CASSLVGARANYNEQFF.

This chain joins TRBV30 and TRBJ1-1, with no clear D. This CDR3 comprises 14 residues. With 0 bases removed from V and 6 bases from J, the gap between germline ends came to 14 bases. Germline V gene data show CDR1 as GTSNPN and CDR2 as SVGIG (reference sequence). The CDR3 DNA reads as TGTGCCTGGAGTGTCCTCCACCAACGGCCTGAAGCTTTCTTT. Translation gives CAWSVLHQRPEAFF.

The V call is TRBV11-2, the J call TRBJ1-1; no reliable D call. The germline V gene has CDR1 SGHAT and CDR2 FQNNGV. CDR3 length equals 13 residues. The ends were cut back, 5 bases at V and 0 bases at J, with 7 bases in the middle. As DNA, the CDR3 is TGTGCCAGCAGCCCCGGGCTGAACACTGAAGCTTTCTTT. Protein sequence: CASSPGLNTEAFF.

The gene calls are TRBV4-3 and TRBJ2-7, with 11 bases that match TRBD1. This CDR3 has 17 residues. V dropped 0 bases and J dropped 4; count of bases not matched to a gene: 8. Germline lookup yields CDR1 LGHNA and CDR2 YSLEER. CDR3 protein: CASSQEARGTGGYEQYF. The CDR3 DNA follows: TGCGCCAGCAGCCAAGAAGCTCGCGGGACAGGGGGTTACGAGCAGTACTTC.

The V call is TRBV30, the J call TRBJ2-7; tentatively, D is TRBD2 (5 bases). The length of the CDR3 is 12 residues. Germline V gene data show CDR1 as GTSNPN and CDR2 as SVGIG (reference sequence). The ends were cut back, 4 bases at V and 0 bases at J, with 7 bases in the middle. CDR3 nucleotides: TGTGCCTGGACCCGGGACTCCTACGAGCAGTACTTC. Protein: CAWTRDSYEQYF. Filled out from reference TRBV30 and TRBJ2-7, the complete variable domain reads SQTIHQWPATLVQPVGSPLSLECTVEGTSNPNLYWYRQAAGRGLQLLFYSVGIGQISSEVPQNLSASRPQDRQFILSSKKLLLSDSGFYLCAWTRDSYEQYFGPGTRLTVT.

This clone was seen a single time. The chain joins TRBV11-2 to TRBJ2-1, with 8 bases lining up with TRBD2. This CDR3 comprises 16 residues. J lost 7 bases, V lost 5 bases, and 13 bases had no gene match. Germline values: CDR1 SGHAT, CDR2 FQNNGV. CDR3 DNA sequence: TGTGCCAGCAGCCAAGGGACCGGGGGGGCCGGGAATGAGCAGTTCTTC. Protein sequence: CASSQGTGGAGNEQFF.

The gene calls are TRBV28 and TRBJ2-7; 9 nucleotides line up with TRBD1. CDR3 size: 16 residues. Germline V gives CDR1 MDHEN, CDR2 SYDVKM. With 5 bases clipped from V and 3 bases from J, the junction kept 11 bases outside the gene matches. In DNA, the CDR3 is TGTGCCAGCAGTCCCAATGACAGGGGGGATTTCTACGAGCAGTACTTC. Amino acid sequence: CASSPNDRGDFYEQYF.

The genes are TRBV7-9 and TRBJ2-1, with D unresolved. This CDR3 has 13 residues. The ends were cut back, 2 bases at V and 7 bases at J, with 9 bases in the middle. Germline V gives CDR1 SEHNR, CDR2 FQNEAQ (reference sequence). CDR3 bases: TGTGCCAGCAGCTTAACAACGAAGAATGAGCAGTTCTTC. Protein product: CASSLTTKNEQFF.

This chain links TRBV15 with TRBJ1-2; TRBD1 might be the D (5 bases). Between the trimmed V and J ends, which lost 3 bases and 3 bases, there was a span of 11 bases. The germline V gene has CDR1 LNHNV and CDR2 YYDKDF (reference sequence). There are 14 residues in the CDR3. The CDR3 is CATSRLPGHYGYTF. CDR3 sequence (DNA): TGTGCCACCAGCAGGTTGCCAGGGCACTATGGCTACACCTTC.

This clone occurred a few times. The chain carries TRBV7-9 and TRBJ1-2; TRBD1 agrees at 7 bases. Germline trimming cut 6 bases from V and 4 bases from J; bases unmatched to any gene: 5. CDR1 SEHNR and CDR2 FQNEAQ come from the germline V gene (reference sequence). This CDR3 contains 13 residues. CDR3 in amino acids: CASSQGGVYGYTF. The CDR3 nucleotides are TGTGCCAGCAGTCAGGGGGGGGTCTATGGCTACACCTTC.

The chain links TRBV7-2 to TRBJ1-5, with TRBD1 matching 10 bases. This CDR3 has 14 residues. Trimming took 6 bases from V and 9 from J; bases not matched to a gene: 8. Germline CDR1 is SGHTA and CDR2 is FQGNSA. CDR3 coding DNA: TGTGCCAGCAGGACAGGGGGCGCAAGTATGCCCCAGCATTTT. Amino acid sequence: CASRTGGASMPQHF.